The 10 T cell receptor beta chains listed next were all sequenced from one sample in a study of CD8 T cells in Susac syndrome. Random hexamers were used to reverse transcribe the RNA input (about 0.5 to 1 ug). MiXCR, run by TCRdb on the immunoSEQ multiplex PCR reads, gives a single entry per CDR3 protein. The repertoire holds 110,000 or so distinct CDR3 sequences, with around nine tenths as singletons. The sample consisted of CD4+ T cells from PBMCs. The receptors derive from a human donor in good health.

The chain recombines TRBV7-2 with TRBJ2-7, with D tentatively TRBD1 (7 bases). V lost 5 bases and J lost 4, with 15 bases in between. Germline CDR1 and CDR2: SGHTA and FQGNSA. This CDR3 region has 14 residues. CDR3 loop: CASSHRGSGYEQYF. CDR3 DNA sequence: TGTGCCAGCAGCCACAGGGGAAGCGGGTACGAGCAGTACTTC.

This clonotype was observed a single time. This chain links TRBV5-1 with TRBJ1-2; a weak D match, TRBD1 (6 bases). Trimming removed 7 bases from V and 6 bases from J, with 16 bases in between. Germline V lookup: CDR1 SGHRS, CDR2 YFSETQ. The CDR3 sequence is 13 residues long. In DNA, the CDR3 is TGCGCCAGCCTGGGCGGGGGCCAGAATGGCTACACCTTC. It codes for CASLGGGQNGYTF.

The rearrangement uses TRBV12-3 or TRBV12-4 and TRBJ2-1; 8 positions match TRBD2. The end of the DNA aligns better with TRBJ2-7, so the J call may be wrong. This CDR3 is built from 12 residues. CDR3 sequence: CASSPGTSEQYF. The CDR3 nucleotides are TGTGCCAGCAGCCCAGGGACTAGCGAGCAGTACTTC.

This clonotype was recorded once. This chain links TRBV6-2 or TRBV6-3 with TRBJ2-3; D uncertain. CDR3 length: 15 amino acids. From germline, CDR1 is MNHEY and CDR2 SVGEGT. With 3 bases removed from V and 1 base from J, the gap between germline ends came to 11 bases. CDR3 sequence reads: CASSYAQARTDTQYF. Here the CDR3 DNA reads TGTGCCAGCAGTTATGCCCAGGCCCGCACAGATACGCAGTATTTT.

The V gene is TRBV12-3 or TRBV12-4, the J gene TRBJ1-1; perhaps TRBD1 as D (5 bases). V was clipped by 7 bases and J by 2 bases, with 17 bases between them. The CDR3 is 15 amino acids. The CDR3 bases are TGTGCCAGCACCCAAAGCGGGGGGAGAAACACTGAAGCTTTCTTT. Its translation: CASTQSGGRNTEAFF.

The chain uses TRBV5-6 and TRBJ1-2; D gene unclear. The CDR3 length is 14 residues. Germline V gives CDR1 SGHDT, CDR2 YYEEEE. V was shortened by 4 bases and J by 7 bases, with 17 bases between the two germline ends. CDR3 in amino acids: CASSTRDVLGGYTF. DNA of the CDR3: TGTGCCAGCAGCACCCGCGATGTGCTAGGTGGCTACACCTTC.

The J gene is TRBJ2-7, the V gene TRBV27; D remains unclear. Trimming took 5 bases from V and 0 from J, leaving 14 bases between them. Germline CDR1 and CDR2: MNHEY and SMNVEV (reference sequence). The CDR3 length is 15 residues. CDR3 loop: CASSTLGPRSYEQYF. CDR3 sequence (DNA): TGTGCCAGCAGTACCCTCGGGCCCCGCTCCTACGAGCAGTACTTC.

In the case of this clonotype: An end of the junction differs from the germline gene, which may be a read error. The genes are TRBV18 and TRBJ1-1, with 9 nucleotides matching TRBD1. There are 14 residues in the CDR3. Per germline, CDR1 KGHSH and CDR2 LQKENI. The DNA for the CDR3 is TGTGCCAGCTCACAGGGACAGGGAAGGACTGAAGTTTTCTTT. Translating gives CASSQGQGRTEVFF.

The chain carries TRBV5-6 and TRBJ2-7; 8 bases line up with TRBD2. This CDR3 comprises 16 residues. Germline CDR1 SGHDT, CDR2 YYEEEE. V shed 3 bases, J shed 2 bases, and the junction held 10 bases outside the gene matches. CDR3 residues: CASSSVLREDTYEQYF. The CDR3 nucleotides are TGTGCCAGCAGCTCCGTCTTGCGGGAGGATACCTACGAGCAGTACTTC.

This clonotype was detected only a few times. The chain recombines TRBV7-2 with TRBJ1-6; TRBD1 matches at 9 bases. CDR3 length: 14 amino acids. The V gene's germline CDR1 is SGHTA and CDR2 FQGNSA. After removal of 1 base from V and 13 bases from J, the junction contained 5 bases not matched to a gene. This chain's CDR3 is CASSLGDRASPLHF. CDR3 nucleotides: TGTGCCAGCAGCTTAGGGGACAGGGCTTCGCCCCTCCACTTT.